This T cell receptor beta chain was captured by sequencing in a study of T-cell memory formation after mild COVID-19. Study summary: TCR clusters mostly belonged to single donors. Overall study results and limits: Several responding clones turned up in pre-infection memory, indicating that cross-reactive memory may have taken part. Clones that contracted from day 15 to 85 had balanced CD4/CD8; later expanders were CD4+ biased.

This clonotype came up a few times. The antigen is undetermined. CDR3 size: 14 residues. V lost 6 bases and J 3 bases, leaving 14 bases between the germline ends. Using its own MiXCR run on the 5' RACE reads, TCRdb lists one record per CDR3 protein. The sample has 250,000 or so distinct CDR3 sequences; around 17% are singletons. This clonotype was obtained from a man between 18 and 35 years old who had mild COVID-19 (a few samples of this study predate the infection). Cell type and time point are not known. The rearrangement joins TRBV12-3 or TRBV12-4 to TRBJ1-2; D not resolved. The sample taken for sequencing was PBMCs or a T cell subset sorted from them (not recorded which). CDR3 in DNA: TGTGCCAGCAGCCCCTCGGGGATTGACTATGGCTACACCTTC. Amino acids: CASSPSGIDYGYTF.